This T cell receptor beta chain is from a study of blood T cell repertoires in COVID-19. Overall study: Sources were T cells, B-cell-depleted T cells, or PBMCs; the material itself was cDNA or gDNA.

Participants were aged roughly 18 to 95 years, lived in over 20 US areas, and enrolled virtually. Recovery meant two consecutive negative NP/OP PCR tests, professional clearance, or resolved symptoms. Original data processing: Estimated nucleated cell counts came from reference gene primer amplification. Here immunoSEQ multiplex PCR was the method, and the copy in TCRdb shows in-frame clones only, minus some. V and J calls and clone size are as listed in that table; D and trimming were resolved from the DNA. The sample carries approximately 270,000 clones, roughly 88% recorded once. The clonotype comes from a woman aged 45-60 years who had recovered from COVID-19. The sequenced sample was PBMCs or T cells enriched from blood (not recorded which).

The CDR3 sequence: CATSSGGSYEQYF. The DNA of the CDR3 is TGTGCCACCAGTAGCGGGGGGTCCTACGAGCAGTACTTC. The chain couples TRBV24-1 to TRBJ2-7; 9 bases are a match to TRBD2. Germline V CDR1 and CDR2: KGHDR, SFDVKD. This CDR3 has 13 amino acids. With 6 bases clipped from V and 1 base from J, the junction kept 0 bases outside the gene matches.